The 18 T cell receptor beta chains given below trace back to one sample, sequenced in a study of blood T cell repertoires in COVID-19. TCRdb keeps only in-frame clones here, not all; method: immunoSEQ multiplex PCR. The repertoire holds some 310,000 clones, with 90% as singletons. Source material: peripheral blood. Receptors originate from a woman aged 40 to 50 with COVID-19, enrolled during active disease.

This sequence joins TRBV19 and TRBJ1-5; D call uncertain. With 7 bases removed from V and 6 bases from J, the gap between germline ends came to 4 bases. The CDR3 loop spans 10 amino acids. Germline V gene data show CDR1 as LNHDA and CDR2 as SQIVND (reference sequence). The CDR3: CASNIQPQHF. The CDR3 DNA reads TGTGCCAGTAACATTCAGCCCCAGCATTTT.

The chain is built from TRBV5-1 and TRBJ2-2; D possibly corresponds to TRBD1 (6 bases). Trimming left V 0 bases short and J 5 bases short, with 8 bases between. The CDR3 length is 14 residues. Germline V gene lookup returns CDR1 SGHRS and CDR2 YFSETQ. Here the CDR3 DNA reads TGCGCCAGCAGCTTGGACAGGGCAACCGGGGAGCTGTTTTTT. This codes for CASSLDRATGELFF.

J is TRBJ2-7 and V is TRBV6-2 or TRBV6-3; a possible D gene is TRBD2 (6 bases). The ends were cut back, 0 bases at V and 1 base at J, with 7 bases in the middle. The CDR3 covers 14 residues. The germline V gene has CDR1 MNHEY and CDR2 SVGEGT. Here the CDR3 DNA reads TGTGCCAGCAGTTACTCGCGGGAATCCTACGAGCAGTACTTC. Residues: CASSYSRESYEQYF.

This clone was counted a single time. The gene calls are TRBV4-1 and TRBJ2-4, with a possible D match to TRBD1 (6 bases). The ends were cut back, 1 base at V and 8 bases at J, with 15 bases in the middle. Germline assignment: CDR1 MGHRA and CDR2 YSYEKL. This CDR3 spans 15 amino acids. CDR3 in amino acids: CASSQGRQAFDIQYF. The CDR3 bases are TGCGCCAGCAGCCAAGGTCGACAGGCCTTTGACATTCAGTACTTC.

The chain links TRBV27 to TRBJ1-6; D remains unclear. CDR3 length: 13 residues. CDR1 is MNHEY and CDR2 is SMNVEV in the germline V gene (reference sequence). V was pared by 2 bases and J by 4 bases, with 3 bases between. The CDR3 DNA is TGTGCCAGCAGTTTACAGTATAATTCACCCCTCCACTTT. This codes for CASSLQYNSPLHF.

The chain recombines TRBV10-1 with TRBJ2-1, with 11 bases identical to TRBD2. The germline V gene has CDR1 WNHNN and CDR2 SYGVQD (reference sequence). The CDR3 spans 19 residues. V was clipped by 0 bases and J by 1 base; unmatched bases: 8. CDR3 residues: CASSESLASGRLSYNEQFF. Here the CDR3 DNA reads TGCGCCAGCAGTGAGTCGCTGGCTAGCGGGAGGTTGTCCTACAATGAGCAGTTCTTC.

The chain combines TRBV19 with TRBJ1-1; TRBD1 is a possible D gene (5 bases). The germline V gene encodes CDR1 LNHDA and CDR2 SQIVND (reference sequence). The V and J ends lost 10 bases and 5 bases respectively, with 20 bases between them. The CDR3 is 14 amino acids. The CDR3 bases are TGTGCCACTTGCCGCTCAGGGATATCGACTGAAGCTTTCTTT. Amino acids: CATCRSGISTEAFF. The full variable domain, rest sourced from reference TRBV19 and TRBJ1-1, is DGGITQSPKYLFRKEGQNVTLSCEQNLNHDAMYWYRQDPGQGLRLIYYSQIVNDFQKGDIAEGYSVSREKKESFPLTVTSAQKNPTAFYLCATCRSGISTEAFFGQGTRLTVV.

The chain uses TRBV7-9 and TRBJ1-3, with 7 bases fitting TRBD1. This CDR3 spans 17 amino acids. V trimming: 0 bases; J trimming: 3 bases; junction bases outside the gene matches: 8. CDR1 and CDR2 from the germline V gene are SEHNR and FQNEAQ (reference sequence). CDR3 amino acids: CASSLAARGPGGNTIYF. The CDR3 coding sequence is TGTGCCAGCAGCTTAGCTGCGAGGGGGCCGGGTGGAAACACCATATATTTT.

The chain is built from TRBV9 and TRBJ1-2; 7 bases agree with TRBD1. The length of the CDR3 is 14 residues. Looked up from germline, CDR1 is SGDLS and CDR2 is YYNGEE. The V and J ends lost 4 bases and 5 bases, in that order; junction bases with no gene match: 8. The DNA for the CDR3 is TGTGCCAGCAGCTCAGGACAGGCGAGATATGGCTACACCTTC. Protein sequence: CASSSGQARYGYTF.

The genes are TRBV9 and TRBJ1-1, with D perhaps matching TRBD1 (6 bases). CDR1 is SGDLS, CDR2 YYNGEE, per germline. The CDR3 runs 14 residues. V lost 3 bases and J 0 bases, leaving 9 bases between the germline ends. The CDR3 DNA sequence: TGTGCCAGCAGCGCCAGGGGCTTGAACACTGAAGCTTTCTTT. This encodes CASSARGLNTEAFF.

V is TRBV11-3 and J is TRBJ2-5; TRBD1 aligns across 8 bases. The junction had 2 bases not matched to a gene; V was cut back by 5 bases and J by 3 bases. Germline V gene lookup returns CDR1 SGHNT and CDR2 YENEEA. The CDR3 sequence is 13 residues long. CDR3 amino acids: CASSHRGEETQYF. In DNA form, the CDR3 reads TGTGCCAGCAGCCACAGGGGGGAAGAGACCCAGTACTTC.

The CDR3 sequence: CASSLLSDRVNEQFF. DNA of the CDR3: TGCGCCAGCAGCCTCCTAAGTGACAGGGTCAATGAGCAGTTCTTC. V gene TRBV4-3 combines with J gene TRBJ2-1, with 7 bases matching TRBD1. The CDR3 sequence is 15 residues long. Germline V lookup: CDR1 LGHNA, CDR2 YSLEER. V lost 4 bases to trimming and J lost 6 bases; unmatched junction nucleotides: 9.

This clone has only a few counts. V gene TRBV7-6 combines with J gene TRBJ1-5, with 8 bases aligning to TRBD1. CDR1 is SGHVS, CDR2 FNYEAQ, per germline. CDR3 length: 19 residues. Trimming at V came to 2 bases and at J to 2 bases, leaving 14 bases not matched to a gene. The CDR3 DNA reads TGTGCCAGCAGCTTATTGGATAGCTTGGCAGGGGGCGGCAATCAGCCCCAGCATTTT. This codes for CASSLLDSLAGGGNQPQHF.

This clone appeared a single time. The rearrangement links TRBV28 to TRBJ2-3, with 9 bases aligning to TRBD2. The CDR3 loop spans 16 amino acids. J lost 6 bases, V lost 3 bases, and 10 bases had no gene match. Germline CDR1 MDHEN, CDR2 SYDVKM. CDR3 region: CASSFGAGGQYDTQYF. The CDR3 DNA reads as TGTGCCAGCAGTTTCGGGGCGGGGGGGCAGTACGATACGCAGTATTTT.

V gene TRBV7-9 combines with J gene TRBJ1-1; weak D call: TRBD1 (6 bases). The ends were cut back, 4 bases at V and 3 bases at J, with 15 bases in the middle. Germline V gene sequence: CDR1 SEHNR, CDR2 FQNEAQ (reference sequence). CDR3 length: 15 amino acids. CDR3 DNA: TGTGCCAGCAGCTCCGACGGCAGGGGAGACACTGAAGCTTTCTTT. As protein: CASSSDGRGDTEAFF.

This clone occurred once. V and J are TRBV5-1 and TRBJ1-5; 7 nucleotides line up with TRBD1. Germline V lookup: CDR1 SGHRS, CDR2 YFSETQ. With 4 bases clipped from V and 6 bases from J, the junction kept 4 bases outside the gene matches. The CDR3 runs 13 residues. Here the CDR3 reads CASSINRGQPQHF. Written as DNA, the CDR3 is TGCGCCAGCAGCATTAACAGGGGTCAGCCCCAGCATTTT.

V is TRBV7-8 and J is TRBJ1-1, with D tentatively TRBD1 (5 bases). CDR3 size: 13 residues. V dropped 5 bases and J dropped 0 bases, with 7 bases sitting between them. CDR1 is SGHVS, CDR2 FQNEAQ, per germline. CDR3 sequence (DNA): TGTGCCAGCAGCAAAGGGGTGAACACTGAAGCTTTCTTT. Translating gives CASSKGVNTEAFF.

The V call is TRBV3-1 (or the pseudogene TRBV3-2), the J call TRBJ2-7; D is perhaps TRBD2 (6 bases). The CDR3 totals 15 residues. The germline gives CDR1 LGHDT, CDR2 YNNKEL (reference sequence). The germline V and J ends were trimmed by 0 bases and 4 bases, with 13 bases remaining between them. DNA for the CDR3: TGTGCCAGCAGCCAAGATTTCCAGGGAGGATACGAGCAGTACTTC. Its translation is CASSQDFQGGYEQYF.